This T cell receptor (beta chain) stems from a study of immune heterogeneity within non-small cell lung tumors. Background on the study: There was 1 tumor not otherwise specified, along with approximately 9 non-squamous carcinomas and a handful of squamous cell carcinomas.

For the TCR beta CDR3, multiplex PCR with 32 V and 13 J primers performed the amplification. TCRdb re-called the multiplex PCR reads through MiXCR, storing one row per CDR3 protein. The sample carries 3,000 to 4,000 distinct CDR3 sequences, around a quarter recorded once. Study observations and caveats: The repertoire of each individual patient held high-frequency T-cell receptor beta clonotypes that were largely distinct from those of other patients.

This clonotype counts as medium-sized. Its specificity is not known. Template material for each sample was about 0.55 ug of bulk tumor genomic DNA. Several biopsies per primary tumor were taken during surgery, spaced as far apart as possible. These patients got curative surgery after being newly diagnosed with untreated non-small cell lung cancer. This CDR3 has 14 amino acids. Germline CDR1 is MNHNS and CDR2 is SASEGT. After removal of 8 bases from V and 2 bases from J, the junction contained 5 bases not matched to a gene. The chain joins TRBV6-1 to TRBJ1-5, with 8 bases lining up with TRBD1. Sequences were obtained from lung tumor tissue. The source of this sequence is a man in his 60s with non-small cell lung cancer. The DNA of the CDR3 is TGTGCCAGCTGCAGGGGGCCGGGCAATCAGCCCCAGCATTTT. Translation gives CASCRGPGNQPQHF.